The 8 T cell receptor beta chains below were found in one sample sequenced in a study of T-cell memory formation after mild COVID-19. TCRdb reprocessed the 5' RACE reads via MiXCR and lists one record per CDR3 protein. The data hold under 300,000 distinct CDR3 sequences, with under 20% observed a single time. Sequencing was done on a sample of PBMCs or a T cell subset sorted from them (not recorded which). The receptors come from a man younger than 35 who had mild COVID-19 (a few samples of this study predate the infection). Cell type and time point are not known.

V and J are TRBV29-1 and TRBJ2-7, with a possible D match to TRBD1 (5 bases). CDR1 is SQVTM and CDR2 is ANQGSEA in the germline V gene. The V end was cut by 3 bases, the J end by 6 bases, with 12 bases between. The CDR3 is 12 amino acids. The CDR3 is CSVDVGLGEQYF. CDR3 sequence (DNA): TGCAGCGTTGATGTGGGGCTTGGCGAGCAGTACTTC.

This clonotype was found a few times. The V and J genes are TRBV5-5 and TRBJ1-5, with TRBD1 as a possible D gene (5 bases). With 5 bases removed from V and 6 bases from J, the gap between germline ends came to 15 bases. The germline V gene has CDR1 SGHKS and CDR2 YYEKEE (reference sequence). The CDR3 spans 14 residues. The CDR3 spells CASSIDQGLQPQHF. In DNA, the CDR3 is TGTGCCAGCAGTATCGATCAGGGTCTTCAGCCCCAGCATTTT.

The V call is TRBV30, the J call TRBJ1-6; perhaps TRBD1 as D (6 bases). The CDR3 runs 16 residues. V lost 3 bases to trimming and J lost 7 bases, with 19 bases between them. CDR1 is GTSNPN, CDR2 SVGIG, per germline (reference sequence). CDR3 region: CAWSYGRGPRNSPLHF. CDR3 nucleotide sequence: TGTGCCTGGAGCTACGGCCGGGGGCCCCGAAATTCACCCCTCCACTTT.

The DNA for the CDR3 is TGTGCCAGCAGCGACACAATGAACACTGAAGCTTTCTTT. It is translated as CASSDTMNTEAFF. The chain carries TRBV6-5 and TRBJ1-1, with D hard to call. This CDR3 spans 13 amino acids. Per germline, CDR1 MNHEY and CDR2 SVGAGI. The ends were cut back, 6 bases at V and 0 bases at J, with 8 bases in the middle.

The genes are TRBV12-3 or TRBV12-4 and TRBJ1-4, with D possibly TRBD1 on 5 matching bases. The CDR3 loop spans 14 amino acids. The V gene lost 0 bases and the J gene lost 7 bases, with 9 bases spanning the gap. In DNA, the CDR3 is TGTGCCAGCAGTTTAGCGGGGGTATTTGAAAAACTGTTTTTT. Residues: CASSLAGVFEKLFF.

This clonotype was recorded many times. J is TRBJ1-1 and V is TRBV5-1; D gene unclear. The length of the CDR3 is 10 residues. Germline CDR1 is SGHRS and CDR2 is YFSETQ. Trimming cost V 7 bases and J 2 bases, with 3 bases left between them. The CDR3: CASFNTEAFF. The CDR3 DNA reads TGCGCCAGCTTTAACACTGAAGCTTTCTTT.

The chain recombines TRBV5-6 with TRBJ1-1, with D perhaps TRBD1 (5 bases). Trimming removed 1 base from V and 5 bases from J, with 12 bases in between. The CDR3 is made up of 14 amino acids. Germline V lookup: CDR1 SGHDT, CDR2 YYEEEE. Here the CDR3 DNA reads TGTGCCAGCAGCTTGAGGGCAGGGACGACTGAAGCTTTCTTT. It encodes CASSLRAGTTEAFF.

This clonotype was seen more than once but under ten times. The rearrangement links TRBV5-1 to TRBJ1-6; tentative D call: TRBD1 (5 bases). Germline V gene data show CDR1 as SGHRS and CDR2 as YFSETQ. The V gene lost 4 bases and the J gene lost 12 bases, with 11 bases spanning the gap. The CDR3 spans 12 residues. This chain's CDR3 is CASSGGTVPLHF. CDR3 sequence (DNA): TGCGCCAGCAGCGGGGGGACCGTACCCCTCCACTTT.